Listed below are T cell receptor beta chains from one sample, sequenced in a study of T cells in localized non-small cell lung cancer. This table comes from immunoSEQ multiplex PCR, and its TCRdb copy is limited to in-frame clones, with some not included. The profile covers tens of thousands of clones, with approximately 90% appearing a single time and around 20% taken by the ten largest. The source was peripheral blood, collected before any cancer treatment. The source is a woman between 40 and 69 years old with stage I squamous cell lung carcinoma. Each CDR3 is given with its conserved first and last residue. D genes are given only for firm matches. Some rows mark clone size as missing; the rest say once, few, many or name a class of expanded clone.

-,TRBV10-1,TRBJ1-2,-,CASSESEGAGGYTF,TGCGCCAGCAGTGAGTCGGAAGGGGCGGGTGGCTACACCTTC
TRBD1,TRBV19,TRBJ1-3,-,CASKDRGRSGNTIYF,TGTGCCAGTAAGGACAGGGGGCGATCTGGAAACACCATATATTTT
TRBD1,TRBV6-1,TRBJ1-2,once,CASSEATRTGIYGYTF,TGTGCCAGCAGTGAAGCGACGAGGACAGGGATCTATGGCTACACCTTC
TRBD1,TRBV5-1,TRBJ1-1,-,CASGQGAGTEAFF,TGCGCCAGCGGACAGGGGGCCGGCACTGAAGCTTTCTTT
TRBD1,TRBV7-8,TRBJ2-7,-,CASSLVGQGSGEQYF,TGTGCCAGCAGCTTAGTGGGACAGGGATCTGGGGAGCAGTACTTC
-,TRBV6-5,TRBJ1-3,-,CASSTEGLRNTIYF,TGTGCCAGCAGTACCGAGGGACTTAGAAACACCATATATTTT
-,TRBV5-1,TRBJ2-5,-,CASSSTGQETQYF,TGCGCCAGCAGCTCCACAGGGCAGGAGACCCAGTACTTC
TRBD2,TRBV5-1,TRBJ2-5,-,CASSSSSGGKTQYF,TGCGCCAGCAGCTCCTCTAGCGGGGGGAAGACCCAGTACTTC
-,TRBV18,TRBJ1-3,-,CASSPIEGSGNTIYF,TGTGCCAGCTCACCGATCGAGGGGTCAGGAAACACCATATATTTT
-,TRBV18,TRBJ2-7,-,CASSPLSQDLQYF,TGTGCCAGCTCACCCCTATCACAGGACCTGCAGTACTTC
-,TRBV29-1,TRBJ2-7,-,CSVETGDNKQYF,TGCAGCGTTGAAACGGGGGACAACAAGCAGTACTTC
-,TRBV7-8,TRBJ1-4,-,CASKRFEATNEKLFF,TGTGCCAGCAAACGATTTGAGGCAACTAATGAAAAACTGTTTTTT
-,TRBV5-1,TRBJ1-5,-,CASSLEGGSNQPQHF,TGCGCCAGCAGCTTGGAGGGGGGGAGCAATCAGCCCCAGCATTTT
-,TRBV6-5,TRBJ1-6,-,CASSPGQFVKPLHF,TGTGCCAGCAGCCCAGGACAGTTTGTGAAGCCCCTCCACTTT
-,TRBV9,TRBJ1-1,-,CASSVEAQNTEAFF,TGTGCCAGCAGCGTAGAGGCACAGAACACTGAAGCTTTCTTT
TRBD2,TRBV4-2,TRBJ2-3,-,CASSSSTSGASTDTQYF,TGTGCCAGCAGCTCTTCGACTAGCGGGGCTAGCACAGATACGCAGTATTTT
-,TRBV4-1,TRBJ2-7,once,CASSQTLGGPSYEQYF,TGCGCCAGCAGCCAAACATTGGGGGGCCCTTCCTACGAGCAGTACTTC
-,TRBV15,TRBJ2-7,-,CATSRAFGEQYF,TGTGCCACCAGCAGAGCGTTTGGCGAGCAGTACTTC
-,TRBV20-1,TRBJ2-7,-,CSARGLREQYF,TGCAGTGCTAGAGGGCTTCGGGAGCAGTACTTC
-,TRBV5-1,TRBJ2-7,-,CASSSTGDPGEQYF,TGCGCCAGCAGCTCAACCGGGGACCCGGGGGAGCAGTACTTC
-,TRBV27,TRBJ1-5,-,CASSLGNSNQPQHF,TGTGCCAGCAGTTTAGGTAATAGCAATCAGCCCCAGCATTTT
TRBD2,TRBV5-4,TRBJ2-1,-,CASSFALAGGVEQFF,TGTGCCAGCAGCTTTGCACTAGCGGGCGGCGTTGAGCAGTTCTTC
TRBD1,TRBV28,TRBJ2-3,once,CASSLSTGGGISTQYF,TGTGCCAGCAGTTTATCGACAGGGGGGGGGATTAGTACGCAGTATTTT
-,TRBV9,TRBJ2-5,-,CASSVGASETQYF,TGTGCCAGCAGCGTCGGGGCCTCGGAGACCCAGTACTTC
-,TRBV5-5,TRBJ2-7,-,CASSLAGGPYEQYF,TGTGCCAGCAGCTTGGCCGGAGGGCCCTACGAGCAGTACTTC
TRBD1,TRBV29-1,TRBJ2-7,-,CSVVDRVYEQYF,TGCAGCGTTGTAGACAGGGTTTACGAGCAGTACTTC
-,TRBV30,TRBJ2-7,-,CAWSRQIRTEQYF,TGTGCCTGGAGCCGACAAATACGGACCGAGCAGTACTTC
-,TRBV7-9,TRBJ1-5,-,CASSLFGQGSNQPQHF,TGTGCCAGCAGCTTATTCGGCCAGGGTAGCAATCAGCCCCAGCATTTT
-,TRBV10-3,TRBJ2-3,-,CASQDGATDTQYF,TGTGCCAGCCAAGACGGGGCCACAGATACGCAGTATTTT
-,TRBV5-8,TRBJ2-3,-,CASSSEGGWRDTQYF,TGTGCCAGCAGCTCGGAAGGAGGGTGGAGAGATACGCAGTATTTT
-,TRBV11-2,TRBJ1-1,few,CASSLFRGSNTEAFF,TGTGCCAGCAGCTTATTCCGGGGATCGAACACTGAAGCTTTCTTT
-,TRBV7-8,TRBJ1-1,-,CASSLGGLIQNTEAFF,TGTGCCAGCAGCTTAGGAGGGCTAATCCAGAACACTGAAGCTTTCTTT
-,TRBV12-5,TRBJ2-7,-,CASAMELTYEQYF,TGTGCTAGTGCGATGGAGCTAACCTACGAGCAGTACTTC
-,TRBV18,TRBJ1-1,-,CASSPQRTEAFF,TGTGCCAGCTCACCACAGCGGACTGAAGCTTTCTTT
-,TRBV27,TRBJ1-2,few,CASSLNQAPSGYTF,TGTGCCAGCAGTTTAAACCAGGCCCCTTCGGGCTACACCTTC
-,TRBV19,TRBJ1-2,-,CASSIGSGVNYGYTF,TGTGCCAGTAGTATTGGCTCAGGGGTCAACTATGGCTACACCTTC
-,TRBV2,TRBJ2-7,-,CASSGQRSSYEQYF,TGTGCCAGCAGTGGACAGAGAAGCTCCTACGAGCAGTACTTC
TRBD1,TRBV25-1,TRBJ2-5,once,CASSAYRGLEGETQYF,TGTGCCAGCAGTGCTTACAGGGGATTAGAGGGGGAGACCCAGTACTTC
-,TRBV30,TRBJ2-1,-,CACSKSFYNEQFF,TGTGCCTGTTCGAAGAGTTTTTACAATGAGCAGTTCTTC
-,TRBV7-8,TRBJ1-5,-,CASSPSAGLNSNQPQHF,TGTGCCAGCAGCCCCTCGGCAGGGCTCAATAGCAATCAGCCCCAGCATTTT
-,TRBV27,TRBJ1-2,medium-sized,CASSWTHRDKRYTF,TGTGCCAGCAGTTGGACTCACAGGGATAAGCGCTACACCTTC
TRBD1,TRBV2,TRBJ1-4,-,CASSAGTVPNEKLFF,TGTGCCAGCAGTGCGGGGACAGTCCCTAATGAAAAACTGTTTTTT
-,TRBV6-5,TRBJ1-1,-,CASSLLGNTEAFF,TGTGCCAGCAGTTTGTTAGGGAACACTGAAGCTTTCTTT
TRBD1,TRBV9,TRBJ1-3,-,CASSVGDRAGNTIYF,TGTGCCAGCAGCGTAGGCGACAGGGCAGGAAACACCATATATTTT
-,TRBV13,TRBJ1-2,-,CASSSSPGHGDTF,TGTGCCAGCAGCTCTTCCCCGGGACACGGGGACACCTTC
-,TRBV7-6,TRBJ2-5,-,CASSAHRETQYF,TGTGCCAGCAGCGCCCACAGGGAGACCCAGTACTTC
TRBD2,TRBV6-1,TRBJ2-5,-,CASRKSGGPPETQYF,TGTGCCAGCAGAAAGAGCGGGGGGCCCCCGGAGACCCAGTACTTC
-,TRBV7-2,TRBJ1-1,-,CASSLRVGAFF,TGTGCCAGCAGCTTGAGAGTGGGAGCTTTCTTT